These T cell receptor beta chains were read from a single sample in a study of blood T cells in healthy people across ages. One entry per CDR3 protein results from TCRdb running MiXCR on the 5' RACE reads. The sample comprises about 1,600,000 distinct CDR3 sequences, about 40% of which are singletons, and roughly 8.2% rests with the top ten. Sequencing used blood. These receptor sequences come from a young woman in good health. The CDR3 runs from the conserved cysteine through the conserved F or W. A D gene is named only where the DNA matches it firmly. Rows may omit the clone size; those that give it use once, few, many or a size class.

D: TRBD2; size: few; V: TRBV30; J: TRBJ2-1; CDR3: CAWILAASYNEQFF; DNA: TGTGCCTGGATCCTAGCGGCATCCTACAATGAGCAGTTCTTC
D: TRBD2; size: -; V: TRBV5-1; J: TRBJ2-1; CDR3: CASSLPQRGGIDEQFF; DNA: TGCGCCAGCAGCTTACCACAGCGGGGGGGCATCGATGAGCAGTTCTTC
D: -; size: few; V: TRBV7-2; J: TRBJ2-1; CDR3: CASSLIVSGYNEQFF; DNA: TGTGCCAGCAGCTTAATTGTTAGCGGCTACAATGAGCAGTTCTTC
D: TRBD2; size: -; V: TRBV6-5; J: TRBJ2-1; CDR3: CASSYGLGLDDDEQFF; DNA: TGTGCCAGCAGTTACGGTCTGGGACTAGATGACGATGAGCAGTTCTTC
D: -; size: -; V: TRBV5-6; J: TRBJ1-5; CDR3: CASSLGVRDQPQHF; DNA: TGTGCCAGCAGCTTGGGGGTTCGGGATCAGCCCCAGCATTTT
D: -; size: -; V: TRBV20-1; J: TRBJ1-4; CDR3: CSAAGTATNEKLFF; DNA: TGCAGTGCTGCCGGGACGGCAACTAATGAAAAACTGTTTTTT
D: -; size: few; V: TRBV20-1; J: TRBJ2-5; CDR3: CSAAVETQYF; DNA: TGCAGTGCCGCGGTAGAGACCCAGTACTTC
D: -; size: -; V: TRBV21-1; J: TRBJ1-1; CDR3: CASSKRGRGNTEAFF; DNA: TGTGCCAGCAGCAAAAGGGGGAGGGGGAACACTGAAGCTTTCTTT
D: -; size: few; V: TRBV9; J: TRBJ2-5; CDR3: CASSAFLERGEETQYF; DNA: TGTGCCAGCAGCGCCTTCCTTGAGAGGGGGGAAGAGACCCAGTACTTC
D: TRBD1; size: -; V: TRBV25-1; J: TRBJ1-4; CDR3: CASRDRSNEKLFF; DNA: TGTGCCAGCCGGGACAGATCTAATGAAAAACTGTTTTTT
D: -; size: -; V: TRBV10-3; J: TRBJ2-7; CDR3: CAISESTDERYF; DNA: TGTGCCATCAGTGAGTCGACGGACGAGCGGTACTTC
D: -; size: few; V: TRBV6-2/TRBV6-3; J: TRBJ2-5; CDR3: CASSETGSQETQYF; DNA: TGTGCCAGCAGCGAAACCGGGAGCCAAGAGACCCAGTACTTC
D: -; size: few; V: TRBV6-6; J: TRBJ2-7; CDR3: CASSYRGPSVDEQYF; DNA: TGTGCCAGCAGTTACCGGGGGCCCTCGGTAGACGAGCAGTACTTC
D: TRBD1; size: -; V: TRBV28; J: TRBJ2-5; CDR3: CASRPLTGGVYNEQYF; DNA: TGTGCCAGCAGACCCCTAACAGGGGGCGTCTACAATGAGCAGTACTTC
D: -; size: few; V: TRBV12-3/TRBV12-4; J: TRBJ2-7; CDR3: CASSFLLANYEQYF; DNA: TGTGCCAGCAGTTTTCTCCTAGCGAACTACGAGCAGTACTTC
D: -; size: -; V: TRBV3-1; J: TRBJ2-4; CDR3: CASSQPGPPNIQYF; DNA: TGTGCCAGCAGCCAGCCGGGACCCCCAAACATTCAGTACTTC
D: TRBD2; size: -; V: TRBV5-6; J: TRBJ2-7; CDR3: CASSPVGLAGGYNEQYF; DNA: TGTGCCAGCAGCCCTGTTGGACTAGCGGGGGGATACAATGAGCAGTACTTC
D: -; size: few; V: TRBV7-2; J: TRBJ1-5; CDR3: CASSSMGGNQPQHF; DNA: TGTGCCAGCAGCTCGATGGGCGGCAATCAGCCCCAGCATTTT
D: TRBD1; size: few; V: TRBV7-9; J: TRBJ2-1; CDR3: CASSLESDRVNEQFF; DNA: TGTGCCAGCAGCTTAGAGTCGGACAGGGTGAATGAGCAGTTCTTC
D: TRBD1; size: few; V: TRBV29-1; J: TRBJ2-7; CDR3: CSVESDRGHEQYF; DNA: TGCAGCGTTGAATCGGACAGGGGGCACGAGCAGTACTTC
D: -; size: many; V: TRBV13; J: TRBJ2-7; CDR3: CASSLFPYEQYF; DNA: TGTGCCAGCAGCTTATTCCCCTACGAGCAGTACTTC
D: TRBD2; size: -; V: TRBV20-1; J: TRBJ2-1; CDR3: CSARSGALNEQFF; DNA: TGCAGTGCTCGCAGCGGGGCCCTCAATGAGCAGTTCTTC
D: -; size: -; V: TRBV5-1; J: TRBJ2-3; CDR3: CASSPAGGDRTDTQYF; DNA: TGCGCCAGCAGCCCCGCCGGCGGGGACCGCACAGATACGCAGTATTTT
D: TRBD2; size: once; V: TRBV2; J: TRBJ2-3; CDR3: CATLAGWGDTQYF; DNA: TGTGCCACGCTAGCGGGATGGGGAGATACGCAGTATTTT
D: -; size: once; V: TRBV5-1; J: TRBJ2-5; CDR3: CASSLASTTQETQYF; DNA: TGCGCCAGCAGCTTGGCCAGTACTACCCAAGAGACCCAGTACTTC
D: TRBD1; size: -; V: TRBV9; J: TRBJ2-1; CDR3: CASSVGRDRGYEQFF; DNA: TGTGCCAGCAGCGTGGGTCGGGACAGGGGTTATGAGCAGTTCTTC
D: TRBD1; size: few; V: TRBV5-6; J: TRBJ2-5; CDR3: CASSLTGQGSVQETQYF; DNA: TGTGCCAGCAGCTTGACGGGACAGGGATCTGTGCAAGAGACCCAGTACTTC
D: TRBD2; size: -; V: TRBV12-3/TRBV12-4; J: TRBJ2-6; CDR3: CASSPHAGTSGSGANVLTF; DNA: TGTGCCAGCAGTCCCCACGCCGGGACTAGCGGCTCTGGGGCCAACGTCCTGACTTTC
D: -; size: few; V: TRBV11-2; J: TRBJ2-1; CDR3: CASSLGSGTYYNEQFF; DNA: TGTGCCAGCAGCTTAGGGTCAGGTACTTACTACAATGAGCAGTTCTTC
D: TRBD1; size: -; V: TRBV5-1; J: TRBJ2-4; CDR3: CASSPGTAVQYF; DNA: TGCGCCAGCAGCCCCGGGACAGCCGTTCAGTACTTC
D: -; size: -; V: TRBV19; J: TRBJ1-2; CDR3: CASSIGEYGYTF; DNA: TGTGCCAGTAGTATAGGGGAATATGGCTACACCTTC
D: TRBD2; size: -; V: TRBV15; J: TRBJ2-1; CDR3: CATSRDRGGHNEQFF; DNA: TGTGCCACCAGCAGAGATCGCGGGGGGCACAATGAGCAGTTCTTC
D: -; size: -; V: TRBV29-1; J: TRBJ2-5; CDR3: CSVDQGTETQYF; DNA: TGCAGCGTTGATCAAGGGACGGAGACCCAGTACTTC
D: -; size: -; V: TRBV20-1; J: TRBJ2-7; CDR3: CSAYEQGIKNGQYF; DNA: TGCAGTGCGTACGAACAGGGTATAAAGAACGGGCAGTACTTC
D: -; size: once; V: TRBV12-3/TRBV12-4; J: TRBJ2-3; CDR3: CASEGGWQSSSDTQYF; DNA: TGTGCCAGCGAGGGGGGGTGGCAGTCCTCTTCAGATACGCAGTATTTT
D: TRBD2; size: -; V: TRBV4-1; J: TRBJ2-2; CDR3: CASSQTGLATGELFF; DNA: TGCGCCAGCAGCCAGACAGGACTAGCCACCGGGGAGCTGTTTTTT
D: TRBD2; size: -; V: TRBV6-5; J: TRBJ2-7; CDR3: CASSSRTSGTPYEQYF; DNA: TGTGCCAGCAGTTCCAGGACTAGCGGGACCCCCTACGAGCAGTACTTC
D: -; size: -; V: TRBV6-2/TRBV6-3; J: TRBJ2-1; CDR3: CASSDRQYNGQFF; DNA: TGTGCCAGCAGTGATAGACAGTACAATGGGCAGTTCTTC
D: -; size: -; V: TRBV5-1; J: TRBJ1-1; CDR3: CASSLGPENTEAFF; DNA: TGCGCCAGCAGCTTGGGTCCCGAGAACACTGAAGCTTTCTTT
D: -; size: few; V: TRBV29-1; J: TRBJ1-4; CDR3: CSVEADGNEKLFF; DNA: TGCAGCGTTGAAGCGGATGGTAATGAAAAACTGTTTTTT
D: TRBD2; size: few; V: TRBV20-1; J: TRBJ2-1; CDR3: CSARDRLAFYNEQFF; DNA: TGCAGTGCTAGAGATAGACTAGCGTTCTACAATGAGCAGTTCTTC
D: TRBD1; size: few; V: TRBV6-5; J: TRBJ1-2; CDR3: CASSYSIYPGTGGAGYGYTF; DNA: TGTGCCAGCAGTTACTCGATTTATCCCGGGACAGGGGGCGCAGGGTATGGCTACACCTTC
D: -; size: -; V: TRBV11-2; J: TRBJ2-7; CDR3: CASSLGLLNEQYF; DNA: TGTGCCAGCAGCTTAGGGCTACTCAATGAGCAGTACTTC
D: -; size: few; V: TRBV4-1; J: TRBJ1-6; CDR3: CASSQVGDQGSPLHF; DNA: TGCGCCAGCAGCCAAGTTGGGGATCAAGGCTCACCCCTCCACTTT
D: -; size: -; V: TRBV6-5; J: TRBJ1-2; CDR3: CASSDSPNYGYTF; DNA: TGTGCCAGCTCGGACAGCCCTAACTATGGCTACACCTTC
D: TRBD2; size: few; V: TRBV14; J: TRBJ2-5; CDR3: CASSHGKTSGGIQETQYF; DNA: TGTGCCAGCAGCCACGGGAAGACTAGCGGGGGGATCCAAGAGACCCAGTACTTC
D: TRBD2; size: -; V: TRBV20-1; J: TRBJ2-3; CDR3: CSARVTGTSLIRDTQYF; DNA: TGCAGTGCTAGAGTGACCGGGACTAGTCTAATTAGAGATACGCAGTATTTT
D: TRBD1; size: -; V: TRBV12-3/TRBV12-4; J: TRBJ2-7; CDR3: CASSLRDRGSQPISYEQYF; DNA: TGTGCCAGCAGCCTCCGGGACAGGGGGAGCCAACCGATCTCCTACGAGCAGTACTTC
D: TRBD2; size: -; V: TRBV20-1; J: TRBJ2-1; CDR3: CSASGRTSRYNEQFF; DNA: TGCAGTGCTAGCGGCAGGACTAGCAGGTACAATGAGCAGTTCTTC
D: TRBD2; size: -; V: TRBV3-1; J: TRBJ2-7; CDR3: CASRREPGLRSYNEQYF; DNA: TGTGCCAGCAGACGAGAGCCGGGACTAAGATCCTACAACGAGCAGTACTTC
D: TRBD2; size: many; V: TRBV20-1; J: TRBJ2-1; CDR3: CSAESGNRNEQFF; DNA: TGCAGTGCTGAGAGCGGGAATAGGAATGAGCAGTTCTTC
D: -; size: many; V: TRBV27; J: TRBJ1-4; CDR3: CASRRQAPNEKLFF; DNA: TGTGCCAGCAGACGTCAGGCTCCCAATGAAAAACTGTTTTTT